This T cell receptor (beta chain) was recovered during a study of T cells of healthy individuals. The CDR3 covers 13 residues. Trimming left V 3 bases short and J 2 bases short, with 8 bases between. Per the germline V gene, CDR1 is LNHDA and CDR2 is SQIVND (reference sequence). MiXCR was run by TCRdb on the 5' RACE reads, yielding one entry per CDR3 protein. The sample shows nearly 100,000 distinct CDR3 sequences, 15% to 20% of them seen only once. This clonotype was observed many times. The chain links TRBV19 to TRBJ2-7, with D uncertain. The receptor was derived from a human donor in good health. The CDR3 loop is CASSMTPAYEQYF. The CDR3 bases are TGTGCCAGTAGTATGACACCAGCCTACGAGCAGTACTTC. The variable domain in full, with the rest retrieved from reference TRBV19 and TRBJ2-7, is DGGITQSPKYLFRKEGQNVTLSCEQNLNHDAMYWYRQDPGQGLRLIYYSQIVNDFQKGDIAEGYSVSREKKESFPLTVTSAQKNPTAFYLCASSMTPAYEQYFGPGTRLTVT.